This T cell receptor beta chain was profiled in a study of control samples from healthy donors and cancer patients. CDR1 and CDR2 from the germline V gene are MGHDK and SYGVNS. This CDR3 region has 14 residues. Trimming pared 3 bases from V and 10 bases from J, leaving 13 bases between. The table came from immunoSEQ multiplex PCR; TCRdb's copy has only in-frame clones and leaves some out. The table shows approximately 100,000 clones, with roughly 92% occurring only once. Material: blood. This sequence was found in a human donor in good health. The donor label of this sample is uncertain. The rearrangement uses TRBV25-1 and TRBJ1-6, with D unclear. The CDR3 loop reads CASSDRSPQSPLHF. Here the CDR3 DNA reads TGTGCCAGCAGTGACCGGTCCCCACAATCACCCCTCCACTTT.